This TCR beta chain was retrieved from a study of shared clonotypes between healthy human individuals. Study summary: Each donor had three CD4 naive, three CD4 memory, two CD8 naive and one CD8 memory plate. Broader study findings: What naive subsets generally showed was a larger estimated richness than memory subsets showed. In contrast to clonotypes shared by all four donors, non-shared clonotypes had lower generation probabilities. An effect of sequencing depth on clonotype sharing among donors was expected.

Concerning this clone itself: Its antigen is unknown.

Only in-frame clones appear in the TCRdb table, and some are missing; sequencing was by immunoSEQ multiplex PCR. The sample has roughly 700,000 clones; around 74% are singletons. This CDR3 contains 13 residues. Germline CDR1 is KGHSH and CDR2 is LQKENI. V was pared by 2 bases and J by 3 bases, with 7 bases between. The chain uses TRBV18 and TRBJ1-1, with D perhaps TRBD1 (5 bases). Specimen: memory CD4+ T cells sorted from blood. Subset indicated: CD45RA-negative fraction. The sequence was obtained from a woman in her twenties or thirties in good health. The CDR3 DNA is TGTGCCAGCTCACCATCCAGGGACACTGAAGCTTTCTTT. Protein: CASSPSRDTEAFF. Drawing the rest from reference TRBV18 and TRBJ1-1, the complete variable domain is NAGVMQNPRHLVRRRGQEARLRCSPMKGHSHVYWYRQLPEEGLKFMVYLQKENIIDESGMPKERFSAEFPKEGPSILRIQQVVRGDSAAYFCASSPSRDTEAFFGQGTRLTVV.